The rows below give T cell receptor beta chains drawn from one sample of a study of human T cells and chemical hapten exposure. In TCRdb, the RACE reads were re-called with MiXCR into one record per CDR3 protein. The data hold some 400,000 distinct CDR3 sequences, with 4.8% observed a single time. The specimen was whole blood, collected in connection with sensitization to the hapten diphenylcyclopropenone (DPC). The receptor source for this set is a woman between 45 and 65 years old with alopecia areata. Some clones in this sample may be carry-over from other donors' samples. The CDR3 runs from the conserved cysteine through the conserved F or W. The D gene is left open where the match is weak. Clone size is given for some rows only: seen once, a few or many times, or a class if the clone is expanded.

D	V	J	size	DNA	CDR3
TRBD1	TRBV6-1	TRBJ1-5	-	TGTGCCAGCAGTGAAGCTTCAGGGGGCACTCAGCCCCAGCATTTT	CASSEASGGTQPQHF
-	TRBV29-1	TRBJ2-2	many	TGCAGCGTTGAAGTAACGAGCGACTACCTCCGTACCGGGGAGCTGTTTTTT	CSVEVTSDYLRTGELFF
-	TRBV7-9	TRBJ2-1	many	TGTGCCAGCAGCTCCCACCGGGACACCAACTACAATGAGCAGTTCTTC	CASSSHRDTNYNEQFF
TRBD1	TRBV7-9	TRBJ1-1	few	TGTGCCAGCAGCTTACCGGACAGGGGAGATGAGGCCACTGAAGCTTTCTTT	CASSLPDRGDEATEAFF
-	TRBV10-1	TRBJ2-5	-	TGCGCCAGCAGTCGGTCCGGAGAAGAGACCCAGTACTTC	CASSRSGEETQYF
TRBD2	TRBV7-2	TRBJ2-7	-	TGTGCCAGCAGCCGTAGGGAGGCGCGGGAGAGCTCCTACGAGCAGTACTTC	CASSRREARESSYEQYF
-	TRBV29-1	TRBJ2-3	few	TGCAGCGTTGGAGGACAACCCGGGCGCACAGATACGCAGTATTTT	CSVGGQPGRTDTQYF
TRBD2	TRBV10-2	TRBJ2-1	-	TGCGCCAGCAGAAAGTCGCGGGAGTGGAATGAGCAGTTCTTC	CASRKSREWNEQFF
-	TRBV7-8	TRBJ1-5	few	TGTGCCAGCAGCCAGGCCGGATTATCTCAGCCCCAGCATTTT	CASSQAGLSQPQHF
-	TRBV15	TRBJ2-7	many	TGTGCCACCAGCAGAGAAGTGGGAATTACGGACTTC	CATSREVGITDF
TRBD2	TRBV5-5	TRBJ2-1	many	TGTGCCAGCAGCCCGGGACTAGCGGGGGGGATTGAGCAGTTCTTC	CASSPGLAGGIEQFF
-	TRBV12-3/TRBV12-4	TRBJ2-1	-	TGTGCCAGCAGTTCGTCGGACAGTTGGAGCTCCTACAATGAGCAGTTCTTC	CASSSSDSWSSYNEQFF
-	TRBV28	TRBJ2-3	many	TGTGCCAGCAGTCCCCACTCTACCGGAGTCCGCACAGATACGCAGTATTTT	CASSPHSTGVRTDTQYF
-	TRBV6-5	TRBJ2-7	few	TGTGCCAGCAGCCCCTTCGGGATCTCCTACGAGCAGTACTTC	CASSPFGISYEQYF
-	TRBV2	TRBJ2-2	many	TGTGCCAGCATTCGGGACACCAACACCGGGGAGCTGTTTTTT	CASIRDTNTGELFF
-	TRBV9	TRBJ1-2	many	TGTGCCAGCAGCCTGGGGGTCAGGGAGATCGACTATGGCTACACCTTC	CASSLGVREIDYGYTF
TRBD1	TRBV6-5	TRBJ1-4	many	TGTGCCAGCAGTTACCCTGGGACAGGGGGCAATGAAAAACTGTTTTTT	CASSYPGTGGNEKLFF
TRBD2	TRBV20-1	TRBJ2-3	-	TGCAGTGCTAGAGATGACCGGGAGGACACAGATACGCAGTATTTT	CSARDDREDTDTQYF
-	TRBV6-1	TRBJ2-1	many	TGTGCCAGCAGTGAGCCCCACGAGCAGTTCTTC	CASSEPHEQFF
TRBD2	TRBV7-2	TRBJ2-2	few	TGTGCCAGCAGCTACGGACTAGCGGGTAACACCGGGGAGCTGTTTTTT	CASSYGLAGNTGELFF
TRBD1	TRBV7-3	TRBJ1-1	few	TGTGCCAGCAGCGCCATGGGACAGGGGGGAGGTGAAGCTTTCTTT	CASSAMGQGGGEAFF
-	TRBV20-1	TRBJ1-2	-	TGCAGTGCTAGAGATTACAGCAACTATGGCTACACCTTC	CSARDYSNYGYTF
-	TRBV2	TRBJ2-3	many	TGTGCCAGCAGTCTATCCGGCCTAATGGGGATAGATACGCAGTATTTT	CASSLSGLMGIDTQYF
TRBD2	TRBV20-1	TRBJ2-1	many	TGCAGTGCCCTGGGGACTAGCGGGACCTACAATGAGCAGTTCTTC	CSALGTSGTYNEQFF
-	TRBV20-1	TRBJ2-3	many	TGCAGTGCTGCCGACTCTTTTAGCACAGATACGCAGTATTTT	CSAADSFSTDTQYF
TRBD1	TRBV5-4	TRBJ1-2	many	TGTGCCAGCAGCCTGGACAGGGTCTATGGCTACACCTTC	CASSLDRVYGYTF
-	TRBV20-1	TRBJ2-4	few	TGCAGTGCTACGTCAAGCAAAAACATTCAGTACTTC	CSATSSKNIQYF
-	TRBV7-2	TRBJ1-5	many	TGTGCCAGCAGCCGGGACACCACCGCCACTCAGCCCCAGCATTTT	CASSRDTTATQPQHF
TRBD1	TRBV29-1	TRBJ1-1	many	TGCAGCGTCTATGGACAGGGGGGGAAAACTGAAGCTTTCTTT	CSVYGQGGKTEAFF
-	TRBV20-1	TRBJ1-5	few	TGCAGTGCCCCTCTAGGAGCTCATCAGCCCCAGCATTTT	CSAPLGAHQPQHF
TRBD1	TRBV29-1	TRBJ1-1	many	TGCAGCGTTGAGGTTCCAGGGGGAAGCCCAGCTTTCTTT	CSVEVPGGSPAFF
-	TRBV11-2	TRBJ1-6	few	TGTGCCAGCAGCTTTGGCGGGGCCAATTCACCCCTCCACTTT	CASSFGGANSPLHF
TRBD2	TRBV6-5	TRBJ2-7	many	TGTGCCAGCAGTTCACCGGGACTACCTGAGCAGTACTTC	CASSSPGLPEQYF
-	TRBV5-6	TRBJ1-1	-	TGTGCCAGCAGCTCGGGACATACGAACACTGAAGCTTTCTTT	CASSSGHTNTEAFF
-	TRBV7-2	TRBJ1-1	many	TGTGCCAGCCGCGGACAGTCCATGAACACTGAAGCTTTCTTT	CASRGQSMNTEAFF
TRBD1	TRBV4-1	TRBJ1-4	many	TGCGCCAGCAGCCAAGAAGGGACAGGGGAAAAACTGTTTTTT	CASSQEGTGEKLFF
-	TRBV7-6	TRBJ2-5	many	TGTGCCAGCAGCTTAGCCCCCGGGGTAGTAAAGGAGACCCAGTACTTC	CASSLAPGVVKETQYF
-	TRBV27	TRBJ2-3	-	TGTGCCAGCAGTTTATCGGCAGGGCGTACAGATACGCAGTATTTT	CASSLSAGRTDTQYF
TRBD2	TRBV6-5	TRBJ2-3	many	TGTGCCAGCAGTTACTCGAACATCGGGGGGGCCCCTGATACGCAGTATTTT	CASSYSNIGGAPDTQYF
TRBD1	TRBV4-2	TRBJ1-1	few	TGTGCCAGCAGCCAGCCGGGACAGGACCCTGAAGCTTTCTTT	CASSQPGQDPEAFF
-	TRBV20-1	TRBJ1-1	many	TGCAGTGCTAGAGATCAAGGGCTGAACACTGAAGCTTTCTTT	CSARDQGLNTEAFF
-	TRBV7-9	TRBJ1-2	many	TGTGCCAGCAGCCGTGGAGGGACTAACTATGGCTACACCTTC	CASSRGGTNYGYTF
-	TRBV6-1	TRBJ1-5	few	TGTGCCAGCAGTGAAAGGGACTATCAGCCCCAGCATTTT	CASSERDYQPQHF
-	TRBV11-2	TRBJ2-7	many	TGTGCCAGCAGCTTAGAGCGGGGGCCCCCCTACGAGCAGTACTTC	CASSLERGPPYEQYF
-	TRBV5-1	TRBJ2-6	-	TGCGCCAGCAGCTTGGGGGCGGAGAGCTCTGGGGCCAACGTCCTGACTTTC	CASSLGAESSGANVLTF
-	TRBV5-1	TRBJ2-1	many	TGCGCCAGCAGCTTGGCCGATGAGCAGTTCTTC	CASSLADEQFF
-	TRBV6-2/TRBV6-3	TRBJ1-1	many	TGTGCCAGCAGTTCCGCGGGGCTAGGGACTGAAGCTTTCTTT	CASSSAGLGTEAFF
-	TRBV14	TRBJ1-5	many	TGTGCCAGCAGCCAAGTCGGCAATCAGCCCCAGCATTTT	CASSQVGNQPQHF
TRBD1	TRBV7-9	TRBJ1-2	-	TGTGCCAGCACCATAGAGGGGGCGCTTGGCTACACCTTC	CASTIEGALGYTF
TRBD2	TRBV5-1	TRBJ2-3	many	TGCGCCAGCAGCTTGGGAGTAGCGGGAGCCGGAGATACGCAGTATTTT	CASSLGVAGAGDTQYF
-	TRBV7-9	TRBJ1-2	few	TGTGCCAGCAGCTTCGGTCTGGCAGGGTTTAATAACTATGGCTACACCTTC	CASSFGLAGFNNYGYTF
-	TRBV28	TRBJ2-3	many	TGTGCCAGCAGTTTGAGGCAGGGTGGGAGGGATACGCAGTATTTT	CASSLRQGGRDTQYF
-	TRBV3-1	TRBJ1-1	-	TGTGCCAGCAGCCAAGAAAGGAGGACTGAAGCTTTCTTT	CASSQERRTEAFF
-	TRBV29-1	TRBJ2-2	many	TGCAGCGTTAAGAACACCGGGGAGCTGTTTTTT	CSVKNTGELFF
TRBD2	TRBV29-1	TRBJ2-3	few	TGCAGCGTTCCAAGGGCTAGCGGGCTTAGCACAGATACGCAGTATTTT	CSVPRASGLSTDTQYF